These 23 T cell receptor beta chains originate from one sample sequenced in a study of T cell responses to AZD1222 COVID-19 vaccine. Measured with immunoSEQ multiplex PCR; TCRdb has only the in-frame clones, and not every one. The table has some 150,000 clones, roughly nine tenths seen once. This specimen consisted of peripheral blood, obtained on day 0 of AZD1222 vaccination. The origin of the receptors is an adult in good health.

The rearrangement links TRBV13 to TRBJ2-2, with 8 bases lining up with TRBD2. Unmatched junction bases numbered 9, after V lost 4 bases and J lost 5 bases. The CDR3 loop spans 16 amino acids. The germline gives CDR1 PRHDT, CDR2 FYEKMQ (reference sequence). The CDR3 DNA follows: TGTGCCAGCAGCTCCCGTAAGACGGGAGGGACCGGGGAGCTGTTTTTT. Translation: CASSSRKTGGTGELFF. The full variable domain, rest sourced from reference TRBV13 and TRBJ2-2, is AAGVIQSPRHLIKEKRETATLKCYPIPRHDTVYWYQQGPGQDPQFLISFYEKMQSDKGSIPDRFSAQQFSDYHSELNMSSLELGDSALYFCASSSRKTGGTGELFFGEGSRLTVL.

The V and J genes are TRBV9 and TRBJ2-7, with 7 nucleotides matching TRBD2. This CDR3 contains 15 residues. V was clipped by 0 bases and J by 2 bases; unmatched bases: 5. Germline-derived CDR1 and CDR2 are SGDLS and YYNGEE. The CDR3 reads CASSVAASGTYEQYF. CDR3 nucleotide sequence: TGTGCCAGCAGCGTAGCGGCTAGCGGAACCTACGAGCAGTACTTC.

The rearrangement links TRBV27 to TRBJ1-4; D might be TRBD1 (5 bases). CDR1 MNHEY and CDR2 SMNVEV come from the germline V gene (reference sequence). This CDR3 has 15 amino acids. V shed 3 bases and J shed 2 bases, with 10 bases lying between them. Written as DNA, the CDR3 is TGTGCCAGCAGTTTGTGGAGGGGTACTAATGAAAAACTGTTTTTT. Translation gives CASSLWRGTNEKLFF.

The V and J genes are TRBV6-5 and TRBJ1-2, with D uncertain. The ends were cut back, 0 bases at V and 4 bases at J, with 15 bases in the middle. Germline CDR1 reads MNHEY; CDR2 reads SVGAGI. CDR3 length: 16 residues. The CDR3 bases are TGTGCCAGCAGTTACTCGACTGGGTTAACAGCCTATGGCTACACCTTC. Protein sequence: CASSYSTGLTAYGYTF.

The gene calls are TRBV10-3 and TRBJ2-1; weak D call: TRBD2 (6 bases). Trimming took 2 bases from V and 5 from J, leaving 10 bases between them. Germline loops: CDR1 ENHRY, CDR2 SYGVKD. This CDR3 is 14 amino acids long. In DNA form, the CDR3 reads TGTGCCATCAGTGAGCGGGAGCCCCACAATGAGCAGTTCTTC. It encodes CAISEREPHNEQFF.

The chain has TRBV7-8 and TRBJ1-1; D remains ambiguous. The length of the CDR3 is 13 residues. The germline V gene encodes CDR1 SGHVS and CDR2 FQNEAQ. V was clipped by 1 base and J by 4 bases, with 7 bases between them. The CDR3 loop is CASSLGSGTEAFF. For the CDR3, the DNA is TGTGCCAGCAGCTTAGGGTCAGGCACTGAAGCTTTCTTT.

The V call is TRBV7-8, the J call TRBJ2-2, with D maybe TRBD2 (6 bases). The V gene's germline CDR1 is SGHVS and CDR2 FQNEAQ. V lost 5 bases and J 2 bases, leaving 18 bases between the germline ends. The CDR3 spans 17 residues. The DNA for the CDR3 is TGTGCCAGCAGCCTACGTTCAGTGGGACTTAACACCGGGGAGCTGTTTTTT. This codes for CASSLRSVGLNTGELFF.

V usage is TRBV27 and J usage is TRBJ1-3; 8 nucleotides agree with TRBD1. The CDR3 has 13 residues. The V gene's germline CDR1 is MNHEY and CDR2 SMNVEV (reference sequence). Losses at the gene ends were 8 bases for V and 5 bases for J; bases not matched to a gene: 5. In nucleotides, the CDR3 is TGTGCCAGCCGCGGACAGGGTCGAAACACCATATATTTT. Its translation: CASRGQGRNTIYF.

This clone was counted between two and nine times. This chain links TRBV11-3 with TRBJ1-2; the match to TRBD1 covers 7 bases. The germline V gene has CDR1 SGHNT and CDR2 YENEEA. The CDR3 runs to 15 residues. Trimming cost V 1 base and J 2 bases; bases outside gene matches: 4. This CDR3 is CASSLVTGWNYGYTF. The CDR3 DNA sequence: TGTGCCAGCAGCTTAGTGACAGGGTGGAACTATGGCTACACCTTC.

The chain links TRBV19 to TRBJ1-5; TRBD1 agrees at 12 bases. From germline, CDR1 is LNHDA and CDR2 SQIVND (reference sequence). V trimming: 2 bases; J trimming: 1 base; junction bases outside the gene matches: 12. The CDR3 runs 20 residues. CDR3 sequence: CASSITPVGTGGVSNQPQHF. Here the CDR3 DNA reads TGTGCCAGTAGTATAACGCCAGTGGGGACAGGGGGCGTCAGCAATCAGCCCCAGCATTTT.

The rearrangement uses TRBV6-5 and TRBJ2-3, with no clear D. CDR1 is MNHEY and CDR2 is SVGAGI in the germline V gene. The V and J ends lost 6 bases and 6 bases respectively, with 16 bases between them. The CDR3 is 14 amino acids. CDR3 nucleotide sequence: TGTGCCAGCAGGCAGAACAGTAAGCCCGATACGCAGTATTTT. Translating it yields CASRQNSKPDTQYF.

For this clone: A junction boundary mismatches the germline segment, possibly from a read error. The V call is TRBV30, the J call TRBJ1-1; D is unclear. Germline CDR1 GTSNPN, CDR2 SVGIG (reference sequence). The CDR3 consists of 11 residues. The CDR3 coding sequence is TGTGCCTGGTGTGTTGGGGTTGAAGCTTTCTTT. Translating gives CAWCVGVEAFF.

The chain has TRBV29-1 and TRBJ2-1, with D unresolved. The CDR3 runs 16 residues. The ends were cut back, 5 bases at V and 9 bases at J, with 26 bases in the middle. CDR1 and CDR2 (germline): SQVTM, ANQGSEA. CDR3 nucleotide sequence: TGCAGCGTTCCCAGAAAGGGCGGATCAGTACAAGGTGAGCAGTTCTTC. This gives the protein CSVPRKGGSVQGEQFF.

The rearrangement uses TRBV5-1 and TRBJ1-1; 7 positions match TRBD1. Germline V gene lookup returns CDR1 SGHRS and CDR2 YFSETQ. CDR3 size: 14 residues. The ends lost 0 bases at V and 8 bases at J; junction bases unmatched: 7. CDR3 protein: CASSLASDRTEAFF. For the CDR3, the DNA is TGCGCCAGCAGCTTGGCCTCGGACAGGACCGAAGCTTTCTTT.

The V and J genes are TRBV7-9 and TRBJ2-2; D could derive from TRBD1 or TRBD2 (7 bases each). CDR1 is SEHNR, CDR2 FQNEAQ, per germline (reference sequence). This CDR3 is 16 amino acids long. Trimming removed 11 bases at V and 4 bases at J, with 23 bases between. The CDR3: CASQGGGVWSTGELFF. CDR3 nucleotides: TGTGCCTCCCAGGGGGGGGGCGTTTGGAGCACCGGGGAGCTGTTTTTT. Using reference TRBV7-9 and TRBJ2-2 for the parts outside the CDR3, the full variable domain is DTGVSQNPRHKITKRGQNVTFRCDPISEHNRLYWYRQTLGQGPEFLTYFQNEAQLEKSRLLSDRFSAERPKGSFSTLEIQRTEQGDSAMYLCASQGGGVWSTGELFFGEGSRLTVL.

This chain links TRBV12-3 or TRBV12-4 with TRBJ1-5, with D tentatively TRBD1 (5 bases). The CDR3 totals 13 residues. Trimming removed 2 bases at V and 11 bases at J, with 13 bases between. CDR3 sequence (DNA): TGTGCCAGCAGTTTATCCGGGGGTGGGGCCCAGCATTTT. It translates to CASSLSGGGAQHF.

The CDR3 is CASSQVSSYNEQFF. The DNA of the CDR3 is TGTGCCAGCAGCCAAGTCAGCTCCTACAATGAGCAGTTCTTC. The gene calls are TRBV3-1 (or the pseudogene TRBV3-2) and TRBJ2-1; D unresolved. The CDR3 has 14 residues. V lost 1 base and J 0 bases, leaving 4 bases between the germline ends. Germline V lookup: CDR1 LGHDT, CDR2 YNNKEL (reference sequence).

The chain uses TRBV24-1 and TRBJ1-2, with TRBD1 identical over 9 bases. Germline V CDR1 and CDR2: KGHDR, SFDVKD. The CDR3 has 17 residues. Losses at the gene ends were 1 base for V and 6 bases for J; bases not matched to a gene: 11. CDR3 sequence (DNA): TGTGCCACCAGTGATTTCCCCGGGACAGGGAGTATAAATGGCTACACCTTC. This encodes CATSDFPGTGSINGYTF.

The genes are TRBV19 and TRBJ1-1, with 9 bases that match TRBD1. V lost 6 bases and J lost 3; bases outside the gene matches: 11. The CDR3 is 16 amino acids. CDR1 is LNHDA, CDR2 SQIVND, per germline (reference sequence). CDR3: CASSLDRGFLDTEAFF. CDR3 nucleotide sequence: TGTGCCAGTAGCCTTGACAGGGGGTTTCTGGACACTGAAGCTTTCTTT.

This clone came up once. This chain connects TRBV6-2 or TRBV6-3 to TRBJ2-5; D tentatively reads TRBD1 or TRBD2 (5 bases each). This CDR3 contains 14 residues. With 2 bases removed from V and 9 bases from J, the gap between germline ends came to 16 bases. CDR1 and CDR2 (germline): MNHEY, SVGEGT. CDR3 nucleotide sequence: TGTGCCAGCAGTTACACCGGGACCTCCGGGGCCCAGTACTTC. Protein product: CASSYTGTSGAQYF.

The chain combines TRBV4-1 with TRBJ1-6, with TRBD1 as a possible D gene (6 bases). The V gene lost 9 bases and the J gene lost 1 base, with 22 bases spanning the gap. The CDR3 spans 18 residues. CDR1 is MGHRA and CDR2 is YSYEKL in the germline V gene. In nucleotides, the CDR3 is TGCGCCAGTACCCGGGGGCCGCGGGGGGGTTCCTATAATTCACCCCTCCACTTT. This sequence encodes CASTRGPRGGSYNSPLHF.

The V and J genes are TRBV7-2 and TRBJ2-6, with D uncertain. Germline-derived CDR1 and CDR2 are SGHTA and FQGNSA. Trimming removed 6 bases at V and 1 base at J, with 10 bases between. The CDR3 is made up of 15 amino acids. The DNA of the CDR3 is TGTGCCAGCAGTTACCTCGGGTCTGGGGCCAACGTCCTGACTTTC. This codes for CASSYLGSGANVLTF.

The chain combines TRBV5-1 with TRBJ2-5; 7 bases align to TRBD1. The CDR3 is 14 residues long. Germline V CDR1 and CDR2: SGHRS, YFSETQ. V gave up 7 bases and J gave up 1 base; unmatched junction bases: 7. In DNA form, the CDR3 reads TGCGCCAGCGCATCCGGGACAGCCCAAGAGACCCAGTACTTC. It encodes CASASGTAQETQYF.